Presented here are 10 T cell receptor beta chains from one specimen sequenced in a study of CD8 T cells in Susac syndrome. The RNA, about 0.5 to 1 ug, was put through reverse transcription using random hexamers. One entry per CDR3 protein results from TCRdb running MiXCR on the immunoSEQ multiplex PCR reads. This sample has more than 200,000 distinct CDR3 sequences, with about 94% found just once. The specimen was CD4+ T cells from PBMCs. These receptors originate from a human donor with Susac syndrome.

The rearrangement uses TRBV9 and TRBJ1-1; 7 bases fit TRBD1. Germline CDR1 and CDR2: SGDLS and YYNGEE. The junction had 9 bases not matched to a gene; V was cut back by 3 bases and J by 10 bases. The CDR3 runs to 13 residues. CDR3 bases: TGTGCCAGCAGCGAGGGGGCCAGCTCTCCAGCTTTCTTT. It codes for CASSEGASSPAFF.

This rearrangement joins TRBV7-9 to TRBJ2-5, with 8 bases identical to TRBD1. The CDR3 consists of 15 residues. V lost 4 bases and J lost 0; bases outside the gene matches: 4. Per germline, CDR1 SEHNR and CDR2 FQNEAQ (reference sequence). CDR3 bases: TGTGCCAGCAGCTCCGGACAGGGAAACCAAGAGACCCAGTACTTC. It encodes CASSSGQGNQETQYF.

The chain joins TRBV4-3 to TRBJ1-5, with D unclear. The CDR3 is made up of 15 amino acids. Germline V gene sequence: CDR1 LGHNA, CDR2 YSLEER. Between the trimmed V and J ends, which lost 0 bases and 7 bases, there was a span of 13 bases. CDR3 DNA sequence: TGCGCCAGCAGCCAAGATCGAGTCGGAGGACAGCCCCAGCATTTT. Amino acid sequence: CASSQDRVGGQPQHF.

The chain carries TRBV28 and TRBJ2-3, with D perhaps TRBD2 (5 bases). This CDR3 region has 15 residues. V lost 6 bases, J lost 7 bases, and 20 bases lay in between. CDR1 and CDR2 (germline): MDHEN, SYDVKM. CDR3 sequence reads: CASSLHGALGNTQYF. The DNA of the CDR3 is TGTGCCAGCAGCCTCCACGGAGCACTCGGGAATACGCAGTATTTT.

The genes are TRBV5-1 and TRBJ1-1; 7 bases map to TRBD1. There are 15 residues in the CDR3. Germline CDR1 SGHRS, CDR2 YFSETQ. J gave up 3 bases and V 0 bases, and 5 bases lay outside the gene matches. CDR3 protein: CASSLDRGFDTEAFF. The CDR3 nucleotides are TGCGCCAGCAGCTTGGACAGGGGTTTCGACACTGAAGCTTTCTTT.

V usage is TRBV18 and J usage is TRBJ1-1; D is uncertain. V dropped 2 bases and J dropped 8 bases, with 6 bases sitting between them. Germline V lookup: CDR1 KGHSH, CDR2 LQKENI. This CDR3 has 11 residues. The CDR3 spells CASSPGAEAFF. CDR3 coding DNA: TGTGCCAGCTCACCAGGAGCCGAAGCTTTCTTT.

V usage is TRBV28 and J usage is TRBJ2-2; a weak D match, TRBD1 (5 bases). Trimming pared 2 bases from V and 5 bases from J, leaving 9 bases between. The germline V gene has CDR1 MDHEN and CDR2 SYDVKM. This CDR3 is built from 14 residues. The CDR3 DNA reads as TGTGCCAGCAGTTTAGCAGGGTTAACCGGGGAGCTGTTTTTT. Its protein is CASSLAGLTGELFF.

The chain recombines TRBV3-1 with TRBJ1-5; tentatively, D is TRBD1 (6 bases). V was trimmed by 4 bases and J by 4 bases, leaving 8 bases between them. Germline V gene data show CDR1 as LGHDT and CDR2 as YNNKEL (reference sequence). This CDR3 is 13 amino acids long. The CDR3 loop is CASSRQDNQPQHF. CDR3 nucleotide sequence: TGTGCCAGCAGCCGACAGGATAATCAGCCCCAGCATTTT. The full variable domain, completed using reference TRBV3-1 and TRBJ1-5, is DTAVSQTPKYLVTQMGNDKSIKCEQNLGHDTMYWYKQDSKKFLKIMFSYNNKELIINETVPNRFSPKSPDKAHLNLHINSLELGDSAVYFCASSRQDNQPQHFGDGTRLSIL.

The chain recombines TRBV20-1 with TRBJ2-2; 7 positions match TRBD2. The trim removed 6 bases at V and 1 base at J, leaving 14 bases unmatched. From germline, CDR1 is DFQATT and CDR2 SNEGSKA (reference sequence). This CDR3 has 17 amino acids. The CDR3 here is CSAQPHTPGGNTGELFF. CDR3 sequence (DNA): TGCAGTGCCCAACCACATACGCCGGGGGGGAACACCGGGGAGCTGTTTTTT.

The chain couples TRBV12-3 or TRBV12-4 to TRBJ1-4; 9 bases agree with TRBD1. J gave up 8 bases and V 4 bases, and 2 bases lay outside the gene matches. CDR3 length: 13 amino acids. The CDR3 region has the DNA TGTGCCAGCAGTTCCGGACAGGGGGAAAAACTGTTTTTT. Amino acids: CASSSGQGEKLFF.